This T cell receptor (beta chain) was identified during a study of a mutant IDH1 vaccine in newly diagnosed glioma. In germline, CDR1 is SGDLS, CDR2 YYNGEE. The CDR3 contains 15 residues. Deletions cut 1 base from V and 1 base from J, with 6 bases between. About this clone: Its specificity is unknown.

Described time point: week 47, end of study. Each dose of the vaccine consisted of 300 ug of mutant IDH1 20-mer peptide, with topical imiquimod. The method was immunoSEQ multiplex PCR; TCRdb's version includes in-frame clones alone and lacks a portion of them. Of about 52,000 clones in the sample, over 60% were seen once. The J gene is TRBJ1-6, the V gene TRBV9; TRBD1 might be the D (5 bases). The sample was PBMCs, taken from a glioma patient whose treatment included an IDH1 peptide vaccine. The TCR originated in a woman aged 40-49 years with glioma. Some clones in this sample may be carry-over from other donors' samples. The CDR3 DNA follows: TGTGCCAGCAGCGTATCAGGGTCCTATAATTCACCCCTCCACTTT. Translation gives CASSVSGSYNSPLHF.